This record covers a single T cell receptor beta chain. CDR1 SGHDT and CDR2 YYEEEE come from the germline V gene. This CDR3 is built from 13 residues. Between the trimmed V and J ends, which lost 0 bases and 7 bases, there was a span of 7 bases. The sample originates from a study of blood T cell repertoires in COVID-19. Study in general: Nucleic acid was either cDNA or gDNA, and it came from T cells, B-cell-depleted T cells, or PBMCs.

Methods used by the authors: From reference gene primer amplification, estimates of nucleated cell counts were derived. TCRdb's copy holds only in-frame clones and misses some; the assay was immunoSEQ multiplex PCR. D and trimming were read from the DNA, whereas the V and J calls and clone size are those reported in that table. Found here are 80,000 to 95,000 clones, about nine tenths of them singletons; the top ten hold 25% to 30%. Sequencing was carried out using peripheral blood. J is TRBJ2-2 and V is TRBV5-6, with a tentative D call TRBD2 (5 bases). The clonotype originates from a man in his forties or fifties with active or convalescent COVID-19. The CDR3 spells CASSLVRDGELFF. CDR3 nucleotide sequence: TGTGCCAGCAGCTTGGTTCGGGACGGGGAGCTGTTTTTT.